One sample yielded the 18 T cell receptor beta chains listed below, sequenced in a study of cytotoxic CD8 clonotypes in ibrutinib-treated CLL (dated by TCRdb to about 2021). Library method: the immunoSEQ multiplex PCR assay. TCRdb limited this immuneACCESS table to in-frame rearrangements with V and J called. A share of clones is missing; checked studies link under half to unresolved V genes, and the rest is unexplained. The sample table holds about 150,000 clones, of which about three quarters were seen once. The ten largest clones capture around 5% of the sample. The time point label corresponds to: approximately 2 years on ibrutinib. The sample consisted of PBMCs, taken after 24 months of ibrutinib treatment. All receptors derive from a human donor with chronic lymphocytic leukemia.

This clone has just a few counts. The chain employs TRBV6-1 and TRBJ2-1; maybe TRBD2 (5 bases). The V end lost 0 bases, the J end lost 0 bases, and 9 bases lay between the germline ends. CDR1 MNHNS and CDR2 SASEGT come from the germline V gene. The CDR3 spans 16 residues. In DNA, the CDR3 is TGTGCCAGCAGTGAAGCGAGGAGGACCTCCTACAATGAGCAGTTCTTC. It is translated as CASSEARRTSYNEQFF.

The CDR3 DNA sequence: TGTGCCAGTAGTATAGGCGGGGGCCTTGAAGCTTTCTTT. This codes for CASSIGGGLEAFF. The chain has TRBV19 and TRBJ1-1; D possibly corresponds to TRBD1 (6 bases). Germline CDR1 is LNHDA and CDR2 is SQIVND (reference sequence). CDR3 length equals 13 residues. The V and J ends lost 1 base and 7 bases respectively, with 10 bases between them.

The chain couples TRBV7-8 to TRBJ1-2; 8 bases align to TRBD1. Trimming at V came to 1 base and at J to 8 bases, leaving 9 bases not matched to a gene. CDR3 length equals 15 residues. Looked up from germline, CDR1 is SGHVS and CDR2 is FQNEAQ. The CDR3 DNA follows: TGTGCCAGCAGCTTAGTTTGGCAGGGGGCGGGCGGCTACACCTTC. This sequence encodes CASSLVWQGAGGYTF.

This clone was counted a few times. The chain uses TRBV10-3 and TRBJ2-3, with 10 bases fitting TRBD2. Losses at the gene ends were 2 bases for V and 1 base for J; bases not matched to a gene: 6. The CDR3 has 17 amino acids. CDR1 and CDR2 (germline): ENHRY, SYGVKD. CDR3 sequence (DNA): TGTGCCATCAGTGAGGGGATAGCGGGAGGCGGCACAGATACGCAGTATTTT. This translates into CAISEGIAGGGTDTQYF.

The chain uses TRBV9 and TRBJ2-7; 11 bases line up with TRBD1. The CDR3 length is 15 residues. The germline V gene encodes CDR1 SGDLS and CDR2 YYNGEE. Germline trimming cut 3 bases from V and 4 bases from J; bases unmatched to any gene: 6. CDR3: CASSAAGTGGYEQYF. CDR3 sequence (DNA): TGTGCCAGCAGCGCCGCCGGGACAGGGGGATACGAGCAGTACTTC. Supplemented by reference TRBV9 and TRBJ2-7, the full variable domain reads DSGVTQTPKHLITATGQRVTLRCSPRSGDLSVYWYQQSLDQGLQFLIQYYNGEERAKGNILERFSAQQFPDLHSELNLSSLELGDSALYFCASSAAGTGGYEQYFGPGTRLTVT.

This rearrangement joins TRBV6-6 to TRBJ1-5; maybe TRBD1 (5 bases). Germline CDR1 is MNHNY and CDR2 is SVGAGI (reference sequence). This CDR3 spans 16 amino acids. V lost 5 bases, J lost 5 bases, and 19 bases lay in between. The CDR3 nucleotides are TGTGCCAGCAGTCCCCGGGGGGGGATCGGTGATCAGCCCCAGCATTTT. Protein product: CASSPRGGIGDQPQHF.

The genes are TRBV7-9 and TRBJ1-1; tentatively, D is TRBD1 (5 bases). The germline V gene has CDR1 SEHNR and CDR2 FQNEAQ (reference sequence). The CDR3 length is 13 residues. V was shortened by 8 bases and J by 0 bases, with 10 bases between the two germline ends. This chain's CDR3 is CASGQGMNTEAFF. The CDR3 coding sequence is TGTGCCAGCGGGCAGGGAATGAACACTGAAGCTTTCTTT.

V gene TRBV2 combines with J gene TRBJ2-1; 11 bases fit TRBD1. The V gene's germline CDR1 is SNHLY and CDR2 FYNNEI. CDR3 length: 20 amino acids. V trimming: 7 bases; J trimming: 6 bases; junction bases outside the gene matches: 23. CDR3: CASTQTSGQGVASGTNEQFF. As DNA, the CDR3 is TGTGCCAGCACCCAAACGTCGGGACAGGGGGTGGCTAGCGGGACCAATGAGCAGTTCTTC.

This rearrangement joins TRBV9 to TRBJ2-5; D is unclear. Germline V gene sequence: CDR1 SGDLS, CDR2 YYNGEE. The germline V and J ends were trimmed by 2 bases and 7 bases, with 18 bases remaining between them. This CDR3 comprises 15 residues. CDR3 coding DNA: TGTGCCAGCAGCGTTGGTGTAACGGACCTAGGGACCCAGTACTTC. This gives the protein CASSVGVTDLGTQYF.

The rearrangement links TRBV27 to TRBJ2-5, with a weak D call TRBD2 (6 bases). Trimming removed 4 bases at V and 5 bases at J, with 11 bases between. Germline lookup yields CDR1 MNHEY and CDR2 SMNVEV (reference sequence). The CDR3 is 13 amino acids. The CDR3: CASSWEDGETQYF. CDR3 in DNA: TGTGCCAGCAGTTGGGAGGACGGGGAGACCCAGTACTTC.

The V and J genes are TRBV6-5 and TRBJ1-2; D ambiguous. The ends were cut back, 8 bases at V and 1 base at J, with 14 bases in the middle. Germline V gene lookup returns CDR1 MNHEY and CDR2 SVGAGI. The CDR3 is made up of 14 amino acids. The CDR3, as DNA: TGTGCCAGCTACACCCTGTCGGGTAACTATGGCTACACCTTC. Its translation is CASYTLSGNYGYTF.

The V and J genes are TRBV5-1 and TRBJ1-6, with a weak D call TRBD1 (5 bases). Per germline, CDR1 SGHRS and CDR2 YFSETQ. This CDR3 is 14 amino acids long. Trimming cost V 1 base and J 10 bases, with 12 bases left between them. DNA of the CDR3: TGCGCCAGCAGCTTGTCCAGGGAGCAGTCACCCCTCCACTTT. It is translated as CASSLSREQSPLHF. The full variable domain, with the rest looked up from reference TRBV5-1 and TRBJ1-6, is KAGVTQTPRYLIKTRGQQVTLSCSPISGHRSVSWYQQTPGQGLQFLFEYFSETQRNKGNFPGRFSGRQFSNSRSEMNVSTLELGDSALYLCASSLSREQSPLHFGNGTRLTVT.

The chain links TRBV5-6 to TRBJ2-5; D may match TRBD1 or TRBD2 (5 bases each). This CDR3 comprises 13 residues. With 4 bases removed from V and 7 bases from J, the gap between germline ends came to 14 bases. Per the germline V gene, CDR1 is SGHDT and CDR2 is YYEEEE. DNA of the CDR3: TGTGCCAGCAGCCCGGGACCCCGAGGGACCCAGTACTTC. It encodes CASSPGPRGTQYF.

This clone was detected once. The chain joins TRBV6-6 to TRBJ2-1, with 7 bases matching TRBD2. With V trimmed by 6 bases and J by 8 bases, 13 bases remained unmatched. CDR3 length: 15 amino acids. CDR1 is MNHNY and CDR2 is SVGAGI in the germline V gene (reference sequence). CDR3 nucleotides: TGTGCCAGCAGGCGATTGGGGGAGGGCCGGGATGAGCAGTTCTTC. It specifies CASRRLGEGRDEQFF.

This sequence joins TRBV29-1 and TRBJ2-7; 11 bases are a match to TRBD2. J lost 4 bases, V lost 6 bases, and 5 bases had no gene match. Per germline, CDR1 SQVTM and CDR2 ANQGSEA. The CDR3 totals 13 residues. CDR3 DNA sequence: TGCAGCGTAGTAGCGGGAGGGCGGTACGAGCAGTACTTC. It is translated as CSVVAGGRYEQYF.

This rearrangement joins TRBV18 to TRBJ2-5; no clear D gene. CDR3 length equals 13 residues. From germline, CDR1 is KGHSH and CDR2 LQKENI. V was trimmed by 1 base and J by 4 bases, leaving 7 bases between them. In nucleotides, the CDR3 is TGTGCCAGCTCACCACTGTCGAGAGAGACCCAGTACTTC. Translating it yields CASSPLSRETQYF. The variable domain in full, completed from reference TRBV18 and TRBJ2-5, reads NAGVMQNPRHLVRRRGQEARLRCSPMKGHSHVYWYRQLPEEGLKFMVYLQKENIIDESGMPKERFSAEFPKEGPSILRIQQVVRGDSAAYFCASSPLSRETQYFGPGTRLLVL.

This clone was detected once. The rearrangement uses TRBV10-3 and TRBJ1-3; possible D gene TRBD1, 5 bases. The CDR3 sequence is 12 residues long. Germline-derived CDR1 and CDR2 are ENHRY and SYGVKD. Trimming removed 6 bases at V and 3 bases at J, with 6 bases between. The CDR3 DNA sequence: TGTGCCATCAGGGGGGGTGGAAACACCATATATTTT. As protein: CAIRGGGNTIYF.

The CDR3, as DNA: TGTGCCAGCTCACAAACCCGACAGGGGTGGGAGACCCAGTACTTC. It translates to CASSQTRQGWETQYF. The chain links TRBV18 to TRBJ2-5, with 8 bases fitting TRBD1. J gave up 5 bases and V 4 bases, and 9 bases lay outside the gene matches. CDR1 KGHSH and CDR2 LQKENI come from the germline V gene. There are 15 residues in the CDR3.